This T cell receptor (beta chain) was identified in a study of T cell repertoires in cytomegalovirus infection. Study as a whole: Public signatures in TCR beta pointed to CMV infection and matching HLA type.

A remark on this clonotype: As yet, its antigen is unknown.

TCRdb fed the reads into MiXCR, producing one record per CDR3 protein. The sample lists 450,000 to 550,000 distinct CDR3 sequences; more than 15% were seen once. Study findings and constraints: Identification of carriers of CMV plus the relevant HLA was performed using cumulative public TCR beta family frequency. HLA-C-restricted CMV-specific TCR beta clonotypes were dominant in the ex vivo response.

The CDR3 totals 13 residues. The V end was cut by 3 bases, the J end by 4 bases, with 7 bases between. This TCR was recovered from a human donor in good health (CMV status not recorded). Some clones in this sample may be carry-over from other donors' samples. The sample was CD8+ T cells from PBMCs. This chain uses TRBV12-3 or TRBV12-4 with TRBJ1-5, with D unclear. As DNA, the CDR3 is TGTGCCAGCAGTTTCGGAAGAAATCAGCCCCAGCATTTT. It codes for CASSFGRNQPQHF.